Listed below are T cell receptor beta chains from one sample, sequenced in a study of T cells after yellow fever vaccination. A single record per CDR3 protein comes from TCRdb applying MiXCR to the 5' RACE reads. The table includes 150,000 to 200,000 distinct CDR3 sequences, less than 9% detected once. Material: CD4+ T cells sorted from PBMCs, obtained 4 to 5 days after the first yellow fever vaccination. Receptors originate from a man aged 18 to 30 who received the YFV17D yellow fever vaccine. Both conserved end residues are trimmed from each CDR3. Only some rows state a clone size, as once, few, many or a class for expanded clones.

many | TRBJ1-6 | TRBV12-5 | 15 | ASGLFLGIPYNSPLH
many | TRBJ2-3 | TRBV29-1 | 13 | SVGGLAGITDTQY
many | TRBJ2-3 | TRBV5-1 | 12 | ASTSGGAVDTQY
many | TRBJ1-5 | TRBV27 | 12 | ASSKGQGGSPQH
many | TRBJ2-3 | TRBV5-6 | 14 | ASSPDLTKATDTQY
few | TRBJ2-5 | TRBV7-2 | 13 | ASSPRGGGRETQY
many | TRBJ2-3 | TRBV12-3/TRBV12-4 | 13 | ASSLAGAITDTQY
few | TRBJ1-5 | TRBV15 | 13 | ATSSPGRGNQPQH
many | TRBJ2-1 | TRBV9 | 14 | ASSVAGTSGLNEQF
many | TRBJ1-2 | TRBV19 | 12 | ASSPDSRPYGYT
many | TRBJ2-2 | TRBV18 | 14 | ASSPVRTGITGELF
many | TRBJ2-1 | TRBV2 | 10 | ASSATGDEQF
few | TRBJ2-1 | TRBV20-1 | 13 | SARGAGLSYNEQF
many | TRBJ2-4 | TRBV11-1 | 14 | ASSLVQGRAKNIQY
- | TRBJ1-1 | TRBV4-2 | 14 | ASSQDWLGGGIEAF
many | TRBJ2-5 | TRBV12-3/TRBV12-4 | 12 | ASGPDVVQETQY
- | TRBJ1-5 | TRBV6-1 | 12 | ASSGTGLLQPQH
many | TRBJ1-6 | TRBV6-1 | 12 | ASSEGFLNSPLH
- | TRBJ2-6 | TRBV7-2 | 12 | ATGAYSGANVLT
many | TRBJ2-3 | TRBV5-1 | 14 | ASSKLAGGNTDTQY
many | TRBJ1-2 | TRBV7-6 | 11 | ASSLEENYGYT
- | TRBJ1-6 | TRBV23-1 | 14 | ASSPAADRHNSPLH
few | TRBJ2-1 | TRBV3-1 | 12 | ASSQFGHYNEQF
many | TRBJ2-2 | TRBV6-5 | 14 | ASSTTTGIGTGELF
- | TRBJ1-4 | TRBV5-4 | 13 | ASTELPGTFEKLF
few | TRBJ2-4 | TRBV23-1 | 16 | ASSQSPPGNDDKNIQY
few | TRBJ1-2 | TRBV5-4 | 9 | ASSHRSGYT
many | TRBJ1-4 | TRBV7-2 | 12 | ASSSGRDGEKLF
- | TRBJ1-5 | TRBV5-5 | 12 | ASSQGLENQPQH
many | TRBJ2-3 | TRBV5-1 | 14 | ASRPTSGASTDTQY
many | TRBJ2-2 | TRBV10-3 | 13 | AISGGLSNTGELF
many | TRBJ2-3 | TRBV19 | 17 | ASSIRGAGALKNTDTQY
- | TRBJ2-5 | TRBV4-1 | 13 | ASSQIGMGWETQY
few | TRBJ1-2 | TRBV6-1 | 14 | ASSSGGLEEDYGYT
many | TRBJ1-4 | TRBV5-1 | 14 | ASSLIGTATNEKLF
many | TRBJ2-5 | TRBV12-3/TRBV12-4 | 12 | ASSPQGLQETQY
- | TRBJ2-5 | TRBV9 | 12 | ASSTAGTHASQY
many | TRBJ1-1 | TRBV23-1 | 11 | ASSPDRGHGAF
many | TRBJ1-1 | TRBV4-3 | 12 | ASSQADGRTEAF
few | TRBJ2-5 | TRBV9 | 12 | ASSVGGPQETQY
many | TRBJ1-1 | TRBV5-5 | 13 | ASSLVGLPNTEAF
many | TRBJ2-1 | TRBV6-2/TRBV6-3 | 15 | ASLLSSGGFPYNEQF
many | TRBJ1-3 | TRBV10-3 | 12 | ASQATSTGNTIY
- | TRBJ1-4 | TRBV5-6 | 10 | ASSFQRGQAC
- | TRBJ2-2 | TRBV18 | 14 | ASSPLAGQGTGELF
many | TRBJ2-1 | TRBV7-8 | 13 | ASSLSGQAYNEQF
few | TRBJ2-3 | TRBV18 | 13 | ASSPPSRGTDTQY
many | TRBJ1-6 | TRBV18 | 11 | ASSPGFNSPLH
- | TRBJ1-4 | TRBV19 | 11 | ACTDRHNEKLF
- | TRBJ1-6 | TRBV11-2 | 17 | ASSSLSGQYRPYNSPLH
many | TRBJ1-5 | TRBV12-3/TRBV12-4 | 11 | ASSLALDQPQH
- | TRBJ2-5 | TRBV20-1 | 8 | SASPKTQY
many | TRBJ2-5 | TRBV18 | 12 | ASSPPNQGETQY